The source of this TCR beta chain is a study of blood T cell repertoires in COVID-19. Clones were sequenced by immunoSEQ multiplex PCR, and TCRdb holds only the in-frame ones, with some missing. Among about 300,000 clones listed, just over 90% were seen once. CDR3 size: 14 residues. Trimming took off 3 bases at V and 4 bases at J, with 11 bases between the two ends. The germline V gene encodes CDR1 KGHDR and CDR2 SFDVKD. Material: peripheral blood. The rearrangement joins TRBV24-1 to TRBJ1-2; TRBD1 is a possible D gene (5 bases). The sequence came from a woman between 25 and 40 years old with COVID-19, enrolled during active disease. The CDR3 here is CATSDTGGLYGYTF. Written as DNA, the CDR3 is TGTGCCACCAGTGATACGGGGGGACTCTATGGCTACACCTTC.